This entry lists 16 T cell receptor beta chains sequenced from one sample in a study of blood T cell repertoires in COVID-19. Produced via immunoSEQ multiplex PCR; TCRdb's table is partial and in-frame only. The sample carries around 280,000 clones, nearly 90% recorded once. The sample taken for sequencing was peripheral blood. These receptors came from a woman in her twenties or thirties with COVID-19, enrolled during active disease.

Only one count was recorded for this clone. The chain uses TRBV18 and TRBJ2-3, with 8 bases identical to TRBD2. CDR3 size: 16 residues. After removal of 3 bases from V and 0 bases from J, the junction contained 5 bases not matched to a gene. Per germline, CDR1 KGHSH and CDR2 LQKENI. As DNA, the CDR3 is TGTGCCAGCTCACCGACTAGCGCCTACAGCACAGATACGCAGTATTTT. This gives the protein CASSPTSAYSTDTQYF.

The chain links TRBV7-6 to TRBJ2-2; the match to TRBD2 covers 7 bases. The CDR3 consists of 16 residues. Germline-derived CDR1 and CDR2 are SGHVS and FNYEAQ. V gave up 1 base and J gave up 9 bases; unmatched junction bases: 11. CDR3 loop: CASSLGGGNVLRELFF. CDR3 nucleotide sequence: TGTGCCAGCAGCTTAGGCGGGGGAAACGTACTCAGGGAGCTGTTTTTT.

The gene calls are TRBV5-6 and TRBJ1-5; D not resolved. The CDR3 has 15 amino acids. With 4 bases removed from V and 2 bases from J, the gap between germline ends came to 13 bases. Germline CDR1 reads SGHDT; CDR2 reads YYEEEE. The CDR3 DNA reads TGTGCCAGCAGCCCTTTCTCCAGTCGCAATCAGCCCCAGCATTTT. Protein: CASSPFSSRNQPQHF.

V usage is TRBV4-1 and J usage is TRBJ1-5; TRBD1 is a possible D gene (5 bases). There are 15 residues in the CDR3. Germline V gene sequence: CDR1 MGHRA, CDR2 YSYEKL. Trimming took off 3 bases at V and 6 bases at J, with 15 bases between the two ends. The CDR3 DNA reads as TGCGCCAGCAGCCACGTCCTCCAGGGTCGTCAGCCCCAGCATTTT. It codes for CASSHVLQGRQPQHF.

This chain uses TRBV29-1 with TRBJ2-3, with D tentatively TRBD1 (7 bases). The V end lost 6 bases, the J end lost 2 bases, and 15 bases lay between the germline ends. Germline V gene sequence: CDR1 SQVTM, CDR2 ANQGSEA. This CDR3 spans 14 amino acids. As DNA, the CDR3 is TGCAGCGTCGTTGTCAGGGGGGACACAGATACGCAGTATTTT. Its translation is CSVVVRGDTDTQYF.

As to this clone: The junction shows a germline mismatch at one end, possibly a read error. This CDR3 is also generated by other DNA sequences in the sample. The V gene is TRBV6-2 or TRBV6-3, the J gene TRBJ1-5; TRBD1 is a possible D gene (5 bases). The CDR3 covers 13 residues. Per the germline V gene, CDR1 is MNHEY and CDR2 is SVGEGT. The CDR3 sequence: CASSYSRVQPQHF. DNA of the CDR3: TGTGCTAGCAGTTACTCCAGGGTCCAGCCCCAGCATTTT.

This clone was recorded a few times. The rearrangement joins TRBV7-9 to TRBJ2-1, with TRBD2 as a possible D gene (5 bases). Germline V gives CDR1 SEHNR, CDR2 FQNEAQ (reference sequence). V lost 1 base, J lost 6 bases, and 13 bases lay in between. This CDR3 has 15 residues. The CDR3 loop reads CASSLGTGILNEQFF. The CDR3 nucleotides are TGTGCCAGCAGCTTAGGCACGGGAATCCTCAATGAGCAGTTCTTC.

V is TRBV30 and J is TRBJ1-5; TRBD1 agrees at 7 bases. Per the germline V gene, CDR1 is GTSNPN and CDR2 is SVGIG (reference sequence). Losses at the gene ends were 5 bases for V and 0 bases for J; bases not matched to a gene: 1. There are 13 residues in the CDR3. CDR3 loop: CAWGTVSNQPQHF. The CDR3, as DNA: TGTGCCTGGGGGACAGTTAGCAATCAGCCCCAGCATTTT.

The rearrangement uses TRBV5-1 and TRBJ2-2; possibly TRBD2 for D (5 bases). Germline V gene sequence: CDR1 SGHRS, CDR2 YFSETQ. V was pared by 0 bases and J by 4 bases, with 10 bases between. This CDR3 is 15 amino acids long. CDR3 protein: CASSLVRSGTGELFF. The DNA for the CDR3 is TGCGCCAGCAGCTTGGTTCGGAGCGGCACCGGGGAGCTGTTTTTT.

This rearrangement joins TRBV2 to TRBJ1-2, with 7 bases that match TRBD1. CDR3 length equals 14 residues. V lost 4 bases and J lost 7; bases outside the gene matches: 9. Germline values: CDR1 SNHLY, CDR2 FYNNEI. The CDR3 coding sequence is TGTGCCAGCAGTGGAGAAAGGCAGGGGGGTGGCTACACCTTC. This sequence encodes CASSGERQGGGYTF.

The V and J genes are TRBV7-2 and TRBJ1-5; D is uncertain. Deletions cut 4 bases from V and 5 bases from J, with 9 bases between. This CDR3 spans 13 amino acids. From germline, CDR1 is SGHTA and CDR2 FQGNSA. CDR3 in DNA: TGTGCCAGCAGCTCCCAGAGGGATCAGCCCCAGCATTTT. This codes for CASSSQRDQPQHF.

The chain uses TRBV6-5 and TRBJ2-7; 10 bases match TRBD2. In germline, CDR1 is MNHEY, CDR2 SVGAGI. The CDR3 covers 14 residues. J was trimmed by 2 bases and V by 8 bases; bases with no gene match: 6. CDR3 sequence reads: CASGLADTTYEQYF. CDR3 nucleotide sequence: TGTGCCAGCGGACTAGCGGATACAACCTACGAGCAGTACTTC.

In its sample, this clone was seen once. The V and J genes are TRBV28 and TRBJ1-4; TRBD1 aligns across 8 bases. The germline V gene encodes CDR1 MDHEN and CDR2 SYDVKM. V lost 4 bases, J lost 10 bases, and 20 bases stayed unmatched. The CDR3 consists of 18 residues. The CDR3 protein is CASSSSGQGVSSGRKLFF. The CDR3 DNA is TGTGCCAGCAGTTCCTCAGGACAGGGTGTCTCGTCGGGTCGAAAACTGTTTTTT.

The chain recombines TRBV6-5 with TRBJ2-3; TRBD1 matches 9 bases. Looked up from germline, CDR1 is MNHEY and CDR2 is SVGAGI. The V gene end was trimmed by 5 bases and the J gene end by 2 bases; junction bases not matched to a gene: 5. This CDR3 region has 15 residues. The CDR3 sequence: CASSMDRGPTDTQYF. As DNA, the CDR3 is TGTGCCAGCAGTATGGACAGGGGCCCCACAGATACGCAGTATTTT.

V usage is TRBV28 and J usage is TRBJ1-6, with TRBD1 matching over 7 bases. V lost 4 bases and J lost 0; bases outside the gene matches: 0. This CDR3 has 15 residues. Germline V gene sequence: CDR1 MDHEN, CDR2 SYDVKM. For the CDR3, the DNA is TGTGCCAGCAGTTGGGACAGCTCCTATAATTCACCCCTCCACTTT. It specifies CASSWDSSYNSPLHF.

The chain carries TRBV28 and TRBJ1-6; D uncertain. This CDR3 spans 11 amino acids. Germline V gives CDR1 MDHEN, CDR2 SYDVKM. V was pared by 4 bases and J by 13 bases, with 8 bases between. CDR3 region: CASSSSGPLHF. DNA of the CDR3: TGTGCCAGCAGTTCCTCGGGGCCCCTCCACTTT.